The rows below give T cell receptor beta chains drawn from one sample of a study of Ad26.COV2.S vaccination and SARS-CoV-2 variants. Assay used: immunoSEQ multiplex PCR; TCRdb lists only in-frame clones, some missing. The sample shows 500,000 or so clones, roughly nine tenths of them seen only once. The sample consisted of peripheral blood, taken in a trial of Ad26.COV2.S vaccine versus placebo. The receptors derive from a person aged 18-65 years who received the Ad26.COV2.S COVID-19 vaccine or a placebo. Each CDR3 is given with its conserved first and last residue. D genes are given only for firm matches. Expanded clones get a size class; other rows say once, few or many, or leave the size out.

>-|-|TRBJ2-1|TRBV5-1
CASSFGGMNEQFF
TGCGCCAGCAGCTTTGGGGGCATGAATGAGCAGTTCTTC
>-|TRBD2|TRBJ2-6|TRBV4-1
CASSSTGGGSGANVLTF
TGCGCCAGCAGCTCAACCGGCGGGGGATCTGGGGCCAACGTCCTGACTTTC
>-|TRBD2|TRBJ2-1|TRBV9
CASSVAWLAGEQFF
TGTGCCAGCAGCGTAGCGTGGCTAGCGGGCGAGCAGTTCTTC
>-|TRBD1|TRBJ2-2|TRBV5-1
CASSGQGTGELFF
TGCGCCAGCAGCGGACAGGGGACCGGGGAGCTGTTTTTT
>-|-|TRBJ1-5|TRBV5-6
CASSLAAGNQPQHF
TGTGCCAGCAGCTTGGCGGCCGGCAATCAGCCCCAGCATTTT
>once|TRBD2|TRBJ2-5|TRBV25-1
CASSEYMGLAGGETQYF
TGTGCCAGCAGTGAATACATGGGACTAGCGGGAGGAGAGACCCAGTACTTC
>-|-|TRBJ2-2|TRBV5-1
CASSLSVTGELFF
TGCGCCAGCAGCTTGTCGGTCACCGGGGAGCTGTTTTTT
>once|-|TRBJ2-2|TRBV15
CATSRDEGRDLNTGELFF
TGTGCCACCAGCAGAGATGAAGGGCGGGACCTGAACACCGGGGAGCTGTTTTTT
>-|-|TRBJ1-1|TRBV11-3
CASSLGARLNTEAFF
TGTGCCAGCAGCTTAGGGGCTCGTTTGAACACTGAAGCTTTCTTT
>-|TRBD1|TRBJ1-2|TRBV4-1
CASSQTGTDLLRNGYTF
TGCGCCAGCAGCCAAACCGGGACAGACTTATTGCGAAATGGCTACACCTTC
>-|-|TRBJ1-1|TRBV11-2
CASSLDLRENTEAFF
TGTGCCAGCAGCTTAGATCTGCGGGAGAACACTGAAGCTTTCTTT
>-|-|TRBJ2-6|TRBV5-1
CASSLDNGANVLTF
TGCGCCAGCAGTCTAGATAATGGGGCCAACGTCCTGACTTTC
>-|-|TRBJ1-1|TRBV7-2
CASSLSLNTEAFF
TGTGCCAGCAGCTTATCCCTGAACACTGAAGCTTTCTTT
>once|-|TRBJ1-5|TRBV25-1
CASSDAGYSNQPQHF
TGTGCCAGCAGTGATGCAGGTTATAGCAATCAGCCCCAGCATTTT
>once|-|TRBJ1-2|TRBV6-2/TRBV6-3
CASSYSRGVPNYGYTF
TGTGCCAGCAGTTACTCGAGGGGGGTACCTAACTATGGCTACACCTTC
>-|-|TRBJ1-5|TRBV28
CASSFRVYSNQPQHF
TGTGCCAGCAGTTTCCGAGTCTATAGCAATCAGCCCCAGCATTTT
>-|TRBD1|TRBJ1-2|TRBV9
CASSAGQTWSYTF
TGTGCCAGCAGCGCGGGACAGACTTGGAGCTACACCTTC
>-|-|TRBJ1-5|TRBV30
CAWSSVGGNQPQHF
TGTGCCTGGAGCTCCGTGGGGGGAAATCAGCCCCAGCATTTT
>-|-|TRBJ2-7|TRBV5-4
CASSLGGSGGPGEQYF
TGTGCCAGCAGCCTTGGGGGATCAGGGGGGCCTGGCGAGCAGTACTTC
>-|-|TRBJ2-3|TRBV6-5
CASSLGGTSTDTQYF
TGTGCCAGCAGTCTAGGAGGGACCAGCACAGATACGCAGTATTTT
>-|TRBD2|TRBJ2-3|TRBV30
CAWAGGLAGGRDTDTQYF
TGTGCCTGGGCCGGTGGACTAGCGGGGGGGCGAGACACAGATACGCAGTATTTT
>few|-|TRBJ2-7|TRBV5-4
CASSFPGTAPYEQYF
TGTGCCAGCAGCTTCCCGGGGACCGCTCCCTACGAGCAGTACTTC